The rows below give T cell receptor beta chains drawn from one sample of a study of OX40 agonist ivuxolimab in advanced cancers. Measured with immunoSEQ multiplex PCR; TCRdb has only the in-frame clones, and not every one. The sample lists under 85,000 clones, 65% to 90% occurring once. The sample was CD4+ or CD8+ T cells sorted from blood, taken in a trial of the OX40 agonist ivuxolimab. The source is an adult with an advanced solid tumor such as melanoma, head and neck, liver or kidney cancer. The CDR3 runs from the conserved cysteine through the conserved F or W. Each record gives: clone size, J gene, CDR3 length, D gene, V gene, CDR3 DNA, CDR3 protein. The D gene is left open where the match is weak. For some rows the clone size is stated as once, few or many, or as a class when expanded; others skip it.

- TRBJ1-1 13 TRBD1 TRBV19 TGTGCCAGTTCTTTCATCGGGACAGGAGAAGCTTTCTTT CASSFIGTGEAFF
- TRBJ1-3 13 - TRBV4-2 TGTGCCAGCAGCCAGCAGACAGAGAACACCATATATTTT CASSQQTENTIYF
- TRBJ2-6 13 - TRBV30 TGTGCCCGGCTGGGGTCTGGGGCCAACGTCCTGACTTTC CARLGSGANVLTF
- TRBJ2-1 14 - TRBV7-9 TGTGCCAGCACAAATACGGGGGGCTCCAATGAGCAGTTCTTC CASTNTGGSNEQFF
- TRBJ2-7 15 TRBD2 TRBV6-5 TGTGCCAGCAGTTACTCGTCCCGGGGGGGTTACGAGCAGTACTTC CASSYSSRGGYEQYF
many TRBJ1-5 14 - TRBV29-1 TGCAGCGTTCAAGGGCCCGGTAGCAATCAGCCCCAGCATTTT CSVQGPGSNQPQHF
once TRBJ1-5 14 - TRBV5-6 TGTGCCAGCAGTATGTGGGCATTTTATCAGCCCCAGCATTTT CASSMWAFYQPQHF
- TRBJ2-2 15 - TRBV2 TGTGCCAGCACCCTGCGCCAGGAGGGCACCGGGGAGCTGTTTTTT CASTLRQEGTGELFF
once TRBJ2-2 15 - TRBV5-1 TGCGCCAGCAGCTTGGCCCTATCGAACACCGGGGAGCTGTTTTTT CASSLALSNTGELFF
few TRBJ1-1 13 - TRBV6-4 TGTGCCAGCAGTAGTGGACAGCACACTGAAGCTTTCTTT CASSSGQHTEAFF
- TRBJ2-2 15 TRBD1 TRBV19 TGTGCCAGTAGCCCGGGACAGAAGAACACCGGGGAGCTGTTTTTT CASSPGQKNTGELFF
- TRBJ1-2 14 - TRBV6-5 TGTGCCAGCAGCGACGGTAGGGGAACGGGTGGCTACACCTTC CASSDGRGTGGYTF
- TRBJ1-5 17 - TRBV18 TGTGCCAGCTCAGTCGGGGAGATCAACCGGAGGGATCAGCCCCAGCATTTT CASSVGEINRRDQPQHF
- TRBJ2-5 14 - TRBV5-4 TGTGCCAGCAGCTTAAAAGTGGCAGGAGAGACCCAGTACTTC CASSLKVAGETQYF
- TRBJ2-7 16 - TRBV18 TGTGCCAGCTCTGGAGAAAGCGCCCGAGAGGGGTACGAGCAGTACTTC CASSGESAREGYEQYF
- TRBJ1-2 15 - TRBV11-1 TGTGCCAGCAGCCCCCAGCAGGGGCCAAACTATGGCTACACCTTC CASSPQQGPNYGYTF
once TRBJ2-1 14 TRBD1 TRBV18 TGTGCCAGCTCACCGGACAGGGGCTACAATGAGCAGTTCTTC CASSPDRGYNEQFF
- TRBJ2-2 17 - TRBV11-2 TGTGCCAGCAGACCCAACCTGGGCCGACAGAACACCGGGGAGCTGTTTTTT CASRPNLGRQNTGELFF
few TRBJ1-2 12 - TRBV5-8 TGTGCCAGCAGCCATCCAGGGTTTGGCTACACCTTC CASSHPGFGYTF
- TRBJ2-2 15 TRBD1 TRBV9 TGTGCCAGCAGCCCCGGACAGGGACTGGTCGGGGAGCTGTTTTTT CASSPGQGLVGELFF
- TRBJ1-1 15 TRBD1 TRBV7-2 TGTGCCAGCAGACCACAGGGGAATGTGTTCACTGAAGCTTTCTTT CASRPQGNVFTEAFF
- TRBJ2-1 15 - TRBV30 TGTGCCTCCACATTTTGGGCCAGCTCCTACAATGAGCAGTTCTTC CASTFWASSYNEQFF
- TRBJ2-6 17 - TRBV9 TGTGCCAGCAGCGTAGATTGGATCAGCTCTGGGGCCAACGTCCTGACTTTC CASSVDWISSGANVLTF
- TRBJ2-7 13 - TRBV5-6 TGTGCCAGCAGCTTGATCCAAGGCGGGGAGCAGTACTTC CASSLIQGGEQYF
- TRBJ1-1 15 - TRBV7-2 TGTGCCAGCAGCCCCTTCCGGCAGCTGAACACTGAAGCTTTCTTT CASSPFRQLNTEAFF
- TRBJ2-7 13 - TRBV27 TGTGCCAGCAGTTCTTATAAAACCTACGAGCAGTACTTC CASSSYKTYEQYF
- TRBJ1-1 14 - TRBV6-5 TGTGCCAGCAGAGACGGACTTGGTGGGGCTGAAGCTTTCTTT CASRDGLGGAEAFF
- TRBJ2-7 15 - TRBV4-3 TGCGCCAGCAGCCAAGGGACCGGGAGCCAGTACGAGCAGTACTTC CASSQGTGSQYEQYF
- TRBJ1-1 16 - TRBV28 TGTGCCAGCAGTTTATTCGGCAGGGTATATAACACTGAAGCTTTCTTT CASSLFGRVYNTEAFF
medium-sized TRBJ1-1 13 - TRBV19 TGTGCCAGTAGTATGCAACACAACACTGAAGCTTTCTTT CASSMQHNTEAFF
- TRBJ2-4 15 TRBD1 TRBV5-4 TGTGCCAGCAGCTCCGAAGGGACAGGGCTAAACATTCAGTACTTC CASSSEGTGLNIQYF
- TRBJ1-5 18 - TRBV18 TGTGCCAGCTCACAGGACCCCTGGACAGCCGATAGCAATCAGCCCCAGCATTTT CASSQDPWTADSNQPQHF
- TRBJ2-3 15 TRBD1 TRBV7-9 TGTGCCAGCAGTCCGGGACAGGGGGTTGCGGATACGCAGTATTTT CASSPGQGVADTQYF
once TRBJ1-2 14 - TRBV4-3 TGCGCCAGCAGCCAAGGAAGGGGGAGAAATGGCTACACCTTC CASSQGRGRNGYTF
- TRBJ2-1 14 - TRBV27 TGTGCCACCCAGCGAGAAAGCTCCTACAATGAGCAGTTCTTC CATQRESSYNEQFF
- TRBJ1-2 13 - TRBV5-6 TGTGCCAGCAGCTTGGGCAGGATATATGGCTACACCTTC CASSLGRIYGYTF
- TRBJ1-1 13 - TRBV5-4 TGTGCCAGCAGCCACAGGAATTACCCTGAAGCTTTCTTT CASSHRNYPEAFF
few TRBJ1-2 12 - TRBV25-1 TGTGCCAGCAGTGAATGGGGTTATGGCTACACCTTC CASSEWGYGYTF
- TRBJ2-7 11 - TRBV30 TGTGCCTGGGGGCCGTGGGTCGAGCAGTACTTC CAWGPWVEQYF
- TRBJ1-1 13 TRBD1 TRBV7-3 TGTGCCAGCATGGGACAGGGGAACACTGAAGCTTTCTTT CASMGQGNTEAFF
- TRBJ1-5 13 - TRBV7-2 TGTGCCAGCAGCTTAGGCCCGAGACAGCCCCAGCATTTT CASSLGPRQPQHF
- TRBJ1-2 14 - TRBV19 TGTGCCAGTAGTATAGATCAAGCGGGACGAGGCTACACCTTC CASSIDQAGRGYTF
- TRBJ1-1 14 - TRBV11-3 TGTGCCAGCAGCTTACGGGGGCCGGACACTGAAGCTTTCTTT CASSLRGPDTEAFF
- TRBJ1-2 14 - TRBV19 TGTGCCAGCACGCGGGGCTACACTAACTATGGCTACACCTTC CASTRGYTNYGYTF
- TRBJ2-7 18 - TRBV7-8 TGTGCCAGCAGCTTAGTTACGGGGGGCAGGGAAATATCTTACGAGCAGTACTTC CASSLVTGGREISYEQYF
- TRBJ2-7 15 TRBD2 TRBV6-5 TGTGCCAGCAGTTACTCATGGGGAGGGCTCTACGAGCAGTACTTC CASSYSWGGLYEQYF
- TRBJ1-3 17 - TRBV14 TGTGCCAGCAGCCAACAAAAGCGGGCTAACACTGGAAACACCATATATTTT CASSQQKRANTGNTIYF
- TRBJ1-5 19 - TRBV27 TGTGCCAGCAGTTTATATCCCGTTATGGGGCGGGGGGACAATCAGCCCCAGCATTTT CASSLYPVMGRGDNQPQHF
- TRBJ2-1 16 - TRBV6-6 TGTGCCAGCAGTTCCCCCCTCCCTGGTTCCTACAATGAGCAGTTCTTC CASSSPLPGSYNEQFF
- TRBJ1-2 12 - TRBV6-1 TGTGCCACCTTCCGGGACATCTATGGCTACACCTTC CATFRDIYGYTF
- TRBJ2-2 18 - TRBV13 TGTGCCAGCAGTTTCCCTTCATTATTCGGGACGGTAGCCGGGGAGCTGTTTTTT CASSFPSLFGTVAGELFF
- TRBJ1-2 15 - TRBV11-3 TGTGCCAGCAGCCCCCGGGGAGGGGGTGGTTCGGGCTACACCTTC CASSPRGGGGSGYTF
- TRBJ2-5 11 - TRBV27 TGTGCCAGCAGGAGCCAGCGGACCCAGTACTTC CASRSQRTQYF
- TRBJ2-7 15 TRBD1 TRBV5-8 TGTGCCAGCAGCTTGGGACAGGGGCTCTCCTACGAGCAGTACTTC CASSLGQGLSYEQYF
- TRBJ1-1 17 - TRBV5-1 TGCGCCAGCAGCTTGGCCAATCGTTTAGCAGGTCCGAGGGAAGCTTTCTTT CASSLANRLAGPREAFF
- TRBJ2-3 18 TRBD2 TRBV7-6 TGTGCCAGCAGCTCCCCCCTAAGCGGGAGACGGGACCCAGATACGCAGTATTTT CASSSPLSGRRDPDTQYF
- TRBJ2-1 17 TRBD2 TRBV11-3 TGTGCCAGCAGCTTAGGAGAAACTAGCGGGGGGGCCGGAGAGCAGTTCTTC CASSLGETSGGAGEQFF
- TRBJ2-1 16 TRBD1 TRBV6-4 TGTGCCAGCAGTGAACTGACGGGACAGCCTTACAATGAGCAGTTCTTC CASSELTGQPYNEQFF
- TRBJ1-2 13 - TRBV30 TGTGCCTGGAGTGTCCAGCTAAACTATGGCTACACCTTC CAWSVQLNYGYTF
- TRBJ2-1 15 TRBD2 TRBV28 TGTGCCAGCAGTCCGCGACTAGCGGGAGTTAGTGAGCAGTTCTTC CASSPRLAGVSEQFF